The clone carrying this TCR beta chain was observed a handful of times. CDR3 length: 15 residues. Per the germline V gene, CDR1 is WSHSY and CDR2 is SAAADI. Trimming took 3 bases from V and 0 from J, leaving 12 bases between them. Each CDR3 protein gets one entry after TCRdb re-called the 5' RACE reads with MiXCR. The table lists approximately 230,000 distinct CDR3 sequences, 5.5% to 7.5% of them singletons. This sample was taken from a study of identical twins. This sample also appeared in a second study, on T cells expressing NK-cell markers. Turning to that study: In a few donors, dominant clonotypes made up roughly 25-60.1% of CD3+CD56-NKG2C+ cells.

This TCR came from a young woman in good health. The rearrangement uses TRBV10-2 and TRBJ2-7; no reliable D call. Sequencing used CD8+ T cells sorted from blood. The CDR3: CASSDLDGNSYEQYF. The CDR3, as DNA: TGCGCCAGCAGTGACCTGGACGGAAACTCCTACGAGCAGTACTTC.